One and the same sample provided the 29 T cell receptor beta chains below, sequenced in a study of Graves' ophthalmopathy and Graves' hyperthyroidism. TCR beta CDR3 regions were amplified from RNA transcripts. HTBI primers were employed in first-round RT-PCR, then a second-round multiplex PCR followed. MiXCR, applied by TCRdb to the multiplex PCR reads, yields one record per CDR3 protein. Here the sample spans some 1.1 million distinct CDR3 sequences, about 35% being singletons. Sequencing input: peripheral blood or thyroid tissue (not recorded which). The receptor source for this set is an adult man with Graves' hyperthyroidism.

This chain connects TRBV10-2 to TRBJ1-1; possibly TRBD1 for D (6 bases). Trimming cost V 2 bases and J 8 bases, with 9 bases left between them. The length of the CDR3 is 12 residues. Germline V gene lookup returns CDR1 WSHSY and CDR2 SAAADI. The CDR3 nucleotides read TGCGCCAGCAGTGAGCCGGGGGCCGAAGCTTTCTTT. Translated: CASSEPGAEAFF.

J is TRBJ2-2 and V is TRBV28; D is undetermined. Per the germline V gene, CDR1 is MDHEN and CDR2 is SYDVKM. This CDR3 region has 16 residues. The V and J ends lost 5 bases and 4 bases respectively, with 17 bases between them. As DNA, the CDR3 is TGTGCCAGCAGTGGGTTTACGGGTATGGTCACCGGGGAGCTGTTTTTT. Translated, it gives CASSGFTGMVTGELFF. Full variable domain (outside the CDR3, taken from reference TRBV28 and TRBJ2-2): DVKVTQSSRYLVKRTGEKVFLECVQDMDHENMFWYRQDPGLGLRLIYFSYDVKMKEKGDIPEGYSVSREKKERFSLILESASTNQTSMYLCASSGFTGMVTGELFFGEGSRLTVL.

The J gene is TRBJ2-7, the V gene TRBV29-1, with D possibly TRBD2 on 6 matching bases. This CDR3 is built from 10 residues. Per the germline V gene, CDR1 is SQVTM and CDR2 is ANQGSEA. V was cut by 7 bases and J by 6 bases, with 10 bases left in between. The CDR3 is CSGGGTEQYF. In DNA, the CDR3 is TGCAGCGGTGGGGGGACCGAGCAGTACTTC.

The rearrangement uses TRBV11-2 and TRBJ1-2, with D unresolved. Trimming pared 5 bases from V and 4 bases from J, leaving 20 bases between. The CDR3 has 16 amino acids. Germline V CDR1 and CDR2: SGHAT, FQNNGV. The CDR3 spells CASSHGAFDSTYGYTF. For the CDR3, the DNA is TGTGCCAGCAGCCACGGAGCATTTGACTCAACCTATGGCTACACCTTC. The whole variable domain, remainder taken from reference TRBV11-2 and TRBJ1-2, is EAGVAQSPRYKIIEKRQSVAFWCNPISGHATLYWYQQILGQGPKLLIQFQNNGVVDDSQLPKDRFSAERLKGVDSTLKIQPAKLEDSAVYLCASSHGAFDSTYGYTFGSGTRLTVV.

The table lists this clonotype with a few counts. The chain combines TRBV6-5 with TRBJ1-2; D is unresolved. CDR3 length: 13 amino acids. Germline-derived CDR1 and CDR2 are MNHEY and SVGAGI. The germline V and J ends were trimmed by 4 bases and 4 bases, with 10 bases remaining between them. CDR3 coding DNA: TGTGCCAGCAGTTCCGGGATCGGCTATGGCTACACCTTC. This codes for CASSSGIGYGYTF.

This clonotype has a handful of counts. Germline is not matched at one junction end, which may reflect a read error. V usage is TRBV5-7 and J usage is TRBJ2-7; 10 bases align to TRBD1. TRBV5-7 is noted as an ORF with a role that remains uncertain. The CDR3 runs 15 residues. In DNA, the CDR3 is TGTGCCAGCAGTTTGGGGACAGGGGCGGACTACGAGCAGTACTTC. It is translated as CASSLGTGADYEQYF.

In the case of this clonotype: One end of the junction is discordant with germline, which a read error may explain. The chain carries TRBV10-3 and TRBJ1-5; possibly TRBD1 for D (5 bases). The CDR3 consists of 15 residues. The germline V gene has CDR1 ENHRY and CDR2 SYGVKD. CDR3 loop: CASSYGDLSNQPQHF. In DNA form, the CDR3 reads TGTGCCAGCAGTTACGGGGACCTTAGCAATCAGCCCCAGCATTTT.

Regarding this clonotype: A much more abundant neighbour one base away suggests this may be a read error. CDR3 coding DNA: TGTGCCAGCAGCTACGACAGTTTAGAGGCCCAGTACTTC. Protein: CASSYDSLEAQYF. The chain joins TRBV7-2 to TRBJ2-5; the D gene is possibly TRBD1 (5 bases). Germline CDR1 and CDR2: SGHTA and FQGNSA. CDR3 size: 13 residues.

This clonotype occurred many times. The chain has TRBV20-1 and TRBJ1-2; no firm D call. The CDR3 is 13 residues long. V was shortened by 4 bases and J by 5 bases, with 14 bases between the two germline ends. CDR1 and CDR2 (germline): DFQATT, SNEGSKA (reference sequence). Here the CDR3 DNA reads TGCAGTGCTACGGACCTGCGTGGGTATGGCTACACCTTC. Its protein product is CSATDLRGYGYTF.

The sample holds a few counts of this clonotype. The gene calls are TRBV30 and TRBJ1-1; TRBD1 might be the D (5 bases). This CDR3 is built from 12 residues. V lost 4 bases to trimming and J lost 6 bases, with 12 bases between them. Germline CDR1 GTSNPN, CDR2 SVGIG (reference sequence). The CDR3: CAWTGIWAEAFF. DNA for the CDR3: TGTGCCTGGACAGGGATATGGGCTGAAGCTTTCTTT.

This clonotype was recorded at least ten times. V is TRBV10-3 and J is TRBJ2-7; TRBD1 aligns across 8 bases. This CDR3 is 15 amino acids long. In germline, CDR1 is ENHRY, CDR2 SYGVKD. V was clipped by 4 bases and J by 0 bases; unmatched bases: 5. CDR3 in DNA: TGTGCCATCAGTGTACAGGGGGGAAGCTCCTACGAGCAGTACTTC. Residues: CAISVQGGSSYEQYF.

This clonotype was observed at least ten times. The gene calls are TRBV7-3 and TRBJ1-1; D unresolved. The germline CDR1 and CDR2 sequences are SGHTA and FQGTGA. The CDR3 loop spans 13 amino acids. Trimming stripped 5 bases from V and 4 bases from J, with 11 bases between. CDR3 protein: CASSLQRGTEAFF. CDR3 nucleotide sequence: TGTGCCAGCAGCCTACAGCGGGGCACTGAAGCTTTCTTT.

This clonotype was seen at least ten times. The V gene is TRBV20-1, the J gene TRBJ1-5; no reliable D call. Per germline, CDR1 DFQATT and CDR2 SNEGSKA (reference sequence). Trimming removed 0 bases at V and 0 bases at J, with 12 bases between. The CDR3 runs 16 residues. This CDR3 is CSARDPGDSSNQPQHF. DNA of the CDR3: TGCAGTGCTAGAGATCCGGGAGACTCTAGCAATCAGCCCCAGCATTTT.

This sequence joins TRBV30 and TRBJ2-7; 10 bases are a match to TRBD2. The CDR3 extends over 13 amino acids. Per germline, CDR1 GTSNPN and CDR2 SVGIG (reference sequence). After removal of 8 bases from V and 2 bases from J, the junction contained 6 bases not matched to a gene. The CDR3 here is CAAWTSGTYEQYF. The CDR3 nucleotides are TGTGCCGCCTGGACTAGCGGTACCTACGAGCAGTACTTC.

This rearrangement joins TRBV3-1 to TRBJ1-1; TRBD1 matches at 7 bases. Germline lookup yields CDR1 LGHDT and CDR2 YNNKEL (reference sequence). Trimming took 4 bases from V and 3 from J; bases not matched to a gene: 8. The length of the CDR3 is 15 residues. The CDR3 sequence: CASSPIQTGHTEAFF. The CDR3 bases are TGTGCCAGCAGCCCGATCCAGACAGGGCACACTGAAGCTTTCTTT.

The chain links TRBV7-3 to TRBJ1-2; D unresolved. Trimming left V 6 bases short and J 4 bases short, with 15 bases between. The CDR3 is made up of 14 amino acids. Germline assignment: CDR1 SGHTA and CDR2 FQGTGA. The CDR3 DNA follows: TGTGCCAGCAGTTTTTTAGGGCCGACCTATGGCTACACCTTC. It codes for CASSFLGPTYGYTF.

This clonotype has just a few counts. The CDR3 end shows no conserved phenylalanine or tryptophan, and so a read error is likely. The V gene is TRBV5-1, the J gene TRBJ1-1; D perhaps matches TRBD1 (6 bases). Germline lookup yields CDR1 SGHRS and CDR2 YFSETQ. The CDR3 length is 16 residues. The V end was cut by 4 bases, the J end by 0 bases, with 16 bases between. The CDR3 DNA reads as TGCGCCAGCAGCGGGGACACGGATTTCATGAACACTGAAGCTTTCCTT. Amino acid sequence: CASSGDTDFMNTEAFL.

This clonotype was seen a handful of times. A much larger clone differs by one base, so this may be a read error. The chain links TRBV29-1 to TRBJ2-2, with D unresolved. This CDR3 has 11 residues. Germline lookup yields CDR1 SQVTM and CDR2 ANQGSEA. CDR3 DNA sequence: TGCAGCGTGGAAGACACCGGGGAGCTGTTTTTT. Translating gives CSVEDTGELFF.

With regard to this clonotype: No conserved phenylalanine or tryptophan is present at the end of the CDR3, so a read error is the likely explanation. The genes are TRBV25-1 and TRBJ2-7, with D unresolved. The CDR3 runs 16 residues. Germline-derived CDR1 and CDR2 are MGHDK and SYGVNS. In DNA form, the CDR3 reads TGCGCCAGCAGCCTCGACCTGACGATGCCCTCCTACGAGCAGTACTCC. Amino acid sequence: CASSLDLTMPSYEQYS.

The chain links TRBV29-1 to TRBJ2-7; 7 bases match TRBD1. J gave up 9 bases and V 7 bases, and 9 bases lay outside the gene matches. This CDR3 is 11 amino acids long. Germline CDR1 SQVTM, CDR2 ANQGSEA. CDR3 bases: TGCAGCGCACGACAGGGTTCGGTGCAGTACTTC. Translated, it gives CSARQGSVQYF.

A remark on this clonotype: An end of the junction differs from the germline gene, which may be a read error. The chain combines TRBV12-3 or TRBV12-4 with TRBJ1-5; the match to TRBD1 covers 10 bases. The CDR3 totals 14 residues. The CDR3 protein is CVSSGTGVVQPQHF. The CDR3 nucleotides are TGTGTCAGCAGTGGGACAGGGGTTGTGCAGCCCCAGCATTTT.

CDR3 protein: CASSSNRPNRDGAYEQYF. The CDR3 coding sequence is TGTGCCAGCAGCTCTAATAGACCCAACAGGGACGGAGCCTACGAGCAGTACTTC. The V call is TRBV25-1, the J call TRBJ2-7; D perhaps matches TRBD1 (6 bases). V dropped 6 bases and J dropped 2 bases, with 26 bases sitting between them. This CDR3 is built from 18 residues. The germline gives CDR1 MGHDK, CDR2 SYGVNS.

This clonotype was found many times. V usage is TRBV29-1 and J usage is TRBJ2-2; D gene uncertain. The CDR3 has 14 residues. In germline, CDR1 is SQVTM, CDR2 ANQGSEA. With 5 bases removed from V and 0 bases from J, the gap between germline ends came to 10 bases. As DNA, the CDR3 is TGCAGCGTTCGCTCGGCAACGAACACCGGGGAGCTGTTTTTT. Residues: CSVRSATNTGELFF.

This clonotype has at least ten counts. The V gene is TRBV7-9, the J gene TRBJ2-5; D is uncertain. From germline, CDR1 is SEHNR and CDR2 FQNEAQ (reference sequence). The CDR3 runs 14 residues. The ends were cut back, 7 bases at V and 0 bases at J, with 12 bases in the middle. CDR3 DNA sequence: TGTGCCAGCACCAGAAATTCAAACCAAGAGACCCAGTACTTC. This encodes CASTRNSNQETQYF.

On this clonotype itself: A junction boundary mismatches the germline segment, possibly from a read error. V gene TRBV7-9 combines with J gene TRBJ1-2; D remains unclear. CDR1 and CDR2 from the germline V gene are SEHNR and FQNEAQ (reference sequence). The CDR3 spans 15 residues. CDR3 protein: CASSLARVPSYGYTF. As DNA, the CDR3 is TGTGCCAGCAGCCTAGCAAGGGTCCCAAGCTATGGCTACACCTTC.

This clonotype has at least ten counts. V and J are TRBV14 and TRBJ1-1; D is possibly TRBD1 (6 bases). V was pared by 1 base and J by 4 bases, with 13 bases between. Germline V gene data show CDR1 as SGHDN and CDR2 as FVKESK. The CDR3 has 15 residues. The CDR3 DNA reads as TGTGCCAGCAGCCAAGTGCGGGGGCCGGTCACTGAAGCTTTCTTT. Translating it yields CASSQVRGPVTEAFF.

This clonotype turned up a few times. One base away lies a much larger clone, so this may be a sequencing read error. Since the CDR3 does not end with the conserved phenylalanine or tryptophan, this likely comes from a read error. V and J are TRBV2 and TRBJ2-5, with unresolved D. V gave up 3 bases and J gave up 4 bases, with 12 bases separating them. Germline V gives CDR1 SNHLY, CDR2 FYNNEI. CDR3 length: 14 amino acids. The CDR3 DNA reads TGTGCCAGCAGTGATTCTTCGCGGCGAGAGACCCAGTACGTC. It is translated as CASSDSSRRETQYV.

In this sample, this clonotype turned up a few times. Just one base apart from a much larger clone, this may be a read error. The chain recombines TRBV29-1 with TRBJ2-5; D may be TRBD2 (7 bases). The DNA end is a closer match to TRBJ2-7, so the J assignment may be wrong. CDR3 length: 16 amino acids. CDR1 and CDR2 from the germline V gene are SQVTM and ANQGSEA. This CDR3 is CSAMGGPGQYDYEQYF. The CDR3 DNA reads TGCAGCGCTATGGGGGGGCCCGGACAGTACGACTACGAGCAGTACTTC.

The chain employs TRBV2 and TRBJ1-5, with 7 bases identical to TRBD1. The J segment lost 7 bases and the V segment lost 4 bases, leaving 7 bases of the junction unmatched. Germline CDR1 SNHLY, CDR2 FYNNEI. The CDR3 runs 14 residues. The CDR3 coding sequence is TGTGCCAGCAGTGTAAACAGGGGTTACCAGCCCCAGCATTTT. It translates to CASSVNRGYQPQHF.